This TCR beta chain was found in a study of cytomegalovirus exposure and HLA in healthy donors. Study-level results: Cytomegalovirus-associated TCR beta chains were listed, numbering some 170.

The PCR made use of 60 Vbeta and 13 Jbeta primers. Authors' data handling: Unique TCR beta chains totaled roughly 80 million in a later count, with about 11 million of them shared. The table came from immunoSEQ multiplex PCR; TCRdb's copy has only in-frame clones and leaves some out. The V and J calls and clone size come from that table; D and trimming were worked out from the DNA. The sample has approximately 110,000 clones; 15% are singletons. On this clone itself: The antigen is undetermined.

This CDR3 has 15 residues. With V trimmed by 0 bases and J by 4 bases, 2 bases remained unmatched. CDR1 is LGHNA and CDR2 is YSLEER in the germline V gene. This sequence joins TRBV4-3 and TRBJ2-3, with TRBD2 matching over 9 bases. The origin of this receptor is a female donor in good health and CMV-seronegative. Specimen: PBMCs. The CDR3 protein is CASSQERGGADTQYF. The CDR3 coding sequence is TGCGCCAGCAGCCAAGAGCGGGGGGGGGCAGATACGCAGTATTTT.